A single count supports the clone carrying this T cell receptor beta chain. The antigen is unknown. This entry comes from a study of cytomegalovirus exposure and HLA in healthy donors. Points from the study as a whole: Subsequent analysis of the approximately 120 validation repertoires found a tendency for first-cohort TCR clusters to co-occur. A list of 150 to 200 TCR beta chains associated with cytomegalovirus was given. Despite most TCR sequences being rare, some public TCRs occurred in many donors.

CDR1 is SNHLY and CDR2 is FYNNEI in the germline V gene. There are 14 residues in the CDR3. V was trimmed by 3 bases and J by 8 bases, leaving 16 bases between them. Profiling relied on immunoSEQ multiplex PCR, and the TCRdb table lists in-frame clones only, not all of them. The sample includes 60,000 to 75,000 clones, over 90% of them seen just once. This clonotype originated in a woman younger than 30 in good health and CMV-seropositive. This sequence joins TRBV2 and TRBJ2-5; D is possibly TRBD2 (5 bases). Sequencing was carried out using PBMCs. CDR3 DNA sequence: TGTGCCAGCAGTGAGAAGGAACTAGACCCTACCCAGTACTTC. It specifies CASSEKELDPTQYF.